This TCR beta chain is from a study of shared clonotypes between healthy human individuals. This CDR3 comprises 14 residues. In germline, CDR1 is MNHNY, CDR2 SVGAGI (reference sequence). V lost 0 bases to trimming and J lost 2 bases, with 8 bases between them. The protocol was immunoSEQ multiplex PCR, while the TCRdb copy is restricted to in-frame clones and leaves out a portion. This repertoire shows approximately 2,300,000 clones, just under 95% found once; its top ten account for 0.37%. The chain links TRBV6-6 to TRBJ2-7, with TRBD1 as a possible D gene (5 bases). This receptor was identified in a man in his late teens or twenties in good health. Some clones in this sample may be carry-over from other donors' samples. Sequenced material: naive CD4+ T cells from PBMCs. Subset specified: CD45RA+ positively selected. The CDR3: CASSYSYRPYEQYF. CDR3 nucleotides: TGTGCCAGCAGTTACTCGTACAGGCCCTACGAGCAGTACTTC.